This T cell receptor (beta chain) was recovered during a study of T cells in Graves' hyperthyroidism and ophthalmopathy. This clonotype was detected ten times or more. Its antigen is not identified. After removal of 3 bases from V and 3 bases from J, the junction contained 5 bases not matched to a gene. From germline, CDR1 is SGDLS and CDR2 YYNGEE. This CDR3 spans 15 amino acids. RNA transcripts provided the source from which TCR beta CDR3 regions were amplified. The HTBI primer set drove a first-round RT-PCR of the TCR CDR3. MiXCR, run by TCRdb on the multiplex PCR reads, gives a single entry per CDR3 protein. The table records about 400,000 distinct CDR3 sequences, less than 20% of them present only once. Regarding the study as a whole: Among thyroid clonotypes expanded above 0.001, most also appeared in blood.

The sequence came from a woman aged 18-35 years with Graves' hyperthyroidism that later progressed to Graves' ophthalmopathy. The chain joins TRBV9 to TRBJ2-3; 9 nucleotides line up with TRBD1. Sequencing input: blood. The DNA for the CDR3 is TGTGCCAGCAGCGATGGACAGGGGATGACAGATACGCAGTATTTT. It is translated as CASSDGQGMTDTQYF.